The T cell receptor beta chain under discussion was sequenced for a study of blood T cells in healthy people across ages (dated by TCRdb to about 2015). About the investigation overall: In model experiments, roughly one uniquely barcoded TCR beta cDNA molecule per two T cells was captured by template switching. To avoid experimental bias, donors of different ages were spread randomly across the sequencing lanes. Four age groups were formed from the donors: young (average 16 years), middle-aged (approximately 41), aged (about 62) and long-lived (around 80). Using the same blood draw, the study looked at two additional independent replicas of 1 million unique cDNA reads for two donors, one aged 18 to 30 and the other aged 80 or older. To track age-related changes in TCR beta repertoire diversity, the study relied on deep sequencing normalized with unique cDNA molecular identifiers. The investigation overall reported the following: Because the CMV infection status of the donors was unknown, age-related changes in expanded clonotypes may potentially have been confounded. Observed TCR beta diversity correlated strongly with the percentage of naive T cells measured by flow cytometry. Total diversity estimates from one million sequenced T cells were considered lower bounds and underestimates. Observed TCR beta diversity per million T cells fell roughly linearly with age, and a significant reduction was already apparent by age roughly 40. Conclusive comparison of naive and antigen-experienced compartments was prevented by the profiling of bulk unsorted PBMCs. Compared with the aged group, more naive CD4+ T cells, fewer expanded clones and increased TCR diversity were shown by the long-lived group, suggesting age selection.

The CDR3 runs 12 residues from the cysteine to the phenylalanine. Only the CDR3 portion is preserved as DNA: 36 bases, with reading frame beginning at the first base. V drops 6 bases and J drops 10 bases, leaving 16 bases in between. Via the germline V gene, CDR1 is SGHDT and CDR2 YYEEEE. The donors were roughly 40 Caucasian individuals from Russia, aged about 6 to 95 years, who were systemically healthy. Each donor gave 8 to 10 milliliters of peripheral blood, drawn into EDTA-treated Vacutainer tubes. PBMCs were isolated by Ficoll-Paque density-gradient centrifugation, with at least 6.5 million obtained per sample. Trizol reagent was used to extract total RNA from the PBMCs, yielding at least 5 micrograms per sample. For every donor, an aliquot of PBMCs went through flow cytometry to measure the percentages of naive CD45RAhigh/CD27high T cells. Library construction relied on 5' RACE. The data were produced on an Illumina HiSeq 2500. A second 7 to 11 cycle PCR used a sample-barcoded 5' primer and a J-beta primer mix. Each TCR beta cDNA molecule received a unique molecular identifier from a template-switch 5' adaptor carrying 12 random nucleotides. At least 3 million CDR3-containing paired-end reads were obtained from each sample. First-strand cDNA was synthesized from all RNA with the Mint cDNA synthesis kit, primed by a TRBC-specific oligonucleotide. Following uracil-DNA glycosylase treatment, all cDNA underwent a first 18-cycle PCR with the universal primers M1SS and BC2_uni_R. As for the authors' bioinformatics: Each sample was normalized by randomly selecting 1 million high-quality reads, each carrying a distinct molecular identifier. Instead of being binned into consensus sequences, reads with shared molecular identifiers were discarded. MiTCR, set to a Q25 quality threshold and the strictest error-elimination algorithm, was used for CDR3 identification, clonotype clustering and error correction. A nonparametric unseen species model with Euler transformation was used to estimate a lower bound on total TCR beta diversity. TCRdb handled the public reads itself, with Q25 trimming in fastp and clone calling in MiXCR, and kept productive beta chains. Every CDR3 protein is listed once, alongside the most common genes and DNA of its rows. In this record, the V and J calls reflect TCRdb's handling and not the investigators' own analysis. Across this sample there are 730,000 or so distinct CDR3 sequences, with approximately 40% seen only once. The ten largest clones add up to about 32% of the sample.

As to this clonotype: Its recognized antigen is unknown. Per-nucleotide qualities are absent, and no much larger clonotype sits a single base away.

The sequenced sample was blood. The clonotype originates from a man older than 75 in good health. This sequence uses TRBV5-6 and TRBJ1-2; D gene: possibly TRBD1, on 5 matching bases. The DNA sequence follows: TGTGCCAGCACACGGGACCCAGCCCTCTACACCTTC. It specifies CASTRDPALYTF.